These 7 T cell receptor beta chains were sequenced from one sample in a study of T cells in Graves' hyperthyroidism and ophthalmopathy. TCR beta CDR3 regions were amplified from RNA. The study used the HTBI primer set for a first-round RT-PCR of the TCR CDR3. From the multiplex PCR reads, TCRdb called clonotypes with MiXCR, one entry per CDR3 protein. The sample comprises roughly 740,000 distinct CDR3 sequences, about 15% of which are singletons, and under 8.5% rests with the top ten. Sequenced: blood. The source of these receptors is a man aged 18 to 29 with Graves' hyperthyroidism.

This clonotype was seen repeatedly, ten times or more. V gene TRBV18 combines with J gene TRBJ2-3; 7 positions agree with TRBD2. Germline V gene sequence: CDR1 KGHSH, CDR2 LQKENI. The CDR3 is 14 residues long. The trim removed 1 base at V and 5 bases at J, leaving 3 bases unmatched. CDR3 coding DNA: TGTGCCAGCTCACCACGGGCGGGAGTAGATACGCAGTATTTT. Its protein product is CASSPRAGVDTQYF.

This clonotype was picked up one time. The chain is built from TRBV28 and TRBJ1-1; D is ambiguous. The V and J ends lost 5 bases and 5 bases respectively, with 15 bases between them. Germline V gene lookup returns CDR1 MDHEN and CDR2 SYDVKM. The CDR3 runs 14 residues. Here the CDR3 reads CASSPGPRQTEAFF. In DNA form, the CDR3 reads TGTGCCAGCAGTCCTGGGCCCAGGCAGACTGAAGCTTTCTTT.

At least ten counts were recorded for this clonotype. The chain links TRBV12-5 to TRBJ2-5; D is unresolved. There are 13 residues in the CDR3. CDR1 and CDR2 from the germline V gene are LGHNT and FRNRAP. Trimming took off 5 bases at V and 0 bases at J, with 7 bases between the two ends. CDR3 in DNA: TGTGCTAGTGGTGACGGCAACCAAGAGACCCAGTACTTC. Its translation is CASGDGNQETQYF.

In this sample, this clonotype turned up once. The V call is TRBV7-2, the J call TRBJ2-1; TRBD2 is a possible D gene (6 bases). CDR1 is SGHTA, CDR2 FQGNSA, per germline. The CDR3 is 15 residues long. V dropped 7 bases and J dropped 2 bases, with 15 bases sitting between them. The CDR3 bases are TGTGCCAGCATCGTGGGTACGGGAGCCTACAATGAGCAGTTCTTC. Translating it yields CASIVGTGAYNEQFF.

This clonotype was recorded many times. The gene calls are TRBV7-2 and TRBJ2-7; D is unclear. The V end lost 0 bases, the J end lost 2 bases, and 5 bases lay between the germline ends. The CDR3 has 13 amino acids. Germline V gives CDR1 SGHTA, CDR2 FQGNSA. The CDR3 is CASSLAEAYEQYF. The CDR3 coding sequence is TGTGCCAGCAGCTTAGCAGAGGCCTACGAGCAGTACTTC.

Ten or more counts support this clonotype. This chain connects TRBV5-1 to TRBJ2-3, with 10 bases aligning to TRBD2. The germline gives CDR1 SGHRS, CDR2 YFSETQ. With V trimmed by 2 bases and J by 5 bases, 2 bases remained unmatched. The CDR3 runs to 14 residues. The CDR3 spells CASSLAGGKDTQYF. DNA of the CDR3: TGCGCCAGCAGCTTAGCGGGAGGGAAAGATACGCAGTATTTT.

The CDR3 here is CASSPGLRAAEQFF. The CDR3 coding sequence is TGTGCCAGCTCACCAGGGCTGAGAGCGGCTGAGCAGTTCTTC. The chain recombines TRBV18 with TRBJ2-1; tentative D call: TRBD2 (5 bases). Trimming left V 2 bases short and J 9 bases short, with 14 bases between. This CDR3 is built from 14 residues. CDR1 and CDR2 (germline): KGHSH, LQKENI.